This TCR beta chain was retrieved from a study of siplizumab effects on memory and regulatory T cells. This CDR3 has 16 residues. V trimming: 0 bases; J trimming: 4 bases; junction bases outside the gene matches: 9. Germline V CDR1 and CDR2: SGHRS, YFSETQ. General study points: The average Treg-derived proportion among mappable alloreactive CD4+ clones was 55% to 80% with siplizumab versus around 26% in controls. Siplizumab significantly brought down the alloreactive sequences that trace back to unstimulated CD4+ memory cells. Few alloreactive clones mapped to unstimulated subsets. Only a minority of proliferating CD4+ or CD8+ clones had an assignable naive or memory phenotype, with roughly 75-97% lacking one.

Only in-frame clones appear in the TCRdb table, and some are missing; sequencing was by immunoSEQ multiplex PCR. The table records 55,000 to 70,000 clones, approximately 93% of them present only once. Regarding this clone: The antigen is not known.

This receptor was obtained from a human donor in good health. The genes are TRBV5-1 and TRBJ1-1; TRBD1 matches 7 bases. The specimen was CD8+ T cells sorted from blood. CDR3 sequence (DNA): TGCGCCAGCAGCTTGGTTTCTAGGGGGCTGGGCACTGAAGCTTTCTTT. Translating gives CASSLVSRGLGTEAFF. Filled out from reference TRBV5-1 and TRBJ1-1, the complete variable domain reads KAGVTQTPRYLIKTRGQQVTLSCSPISGHRSVSWYQQTPGQGLQFLFEYFSETQRNKGNFPGRFSGRQFSNSRSEMNVSTLELGDSALYLCASSLVSRGLGTEAFFGQGTRLTVV.